The 10 T cell receptor beta chains given below trace back to one sample, sequenced in a study of CD4 T cells in relation to SARS-CoV-2 and coronaviruses. Using immunoSEQ multiplex PCR, the repertoire was profiled, and TCRdb retains in-frame clones only, with some absent. The sample shows about 36,000 clones, around 85% of them seen only once. Their antigens remain unidentified. Sequenced sample: naive CD4+ T cells from PBMCs, cultured in vitro. Subset defined: naive CD4+ T cells isolated by negative enrichment. These receptors all stem from an adult with COVID-19.

The chain couples TRBV5-4 to TRBJ2-7, with a weak D call TRBD2 (6 bases). Germline V gene lookup returns CDR1 SGHNT and CDR2 YYREEE (reference sequence). The germline V and J ends were trimmed by 4 bases and 3 bases, with 14 bases remaining between them. The CDR3 has 14 amino acids. The CDR3 protein is CASSPAGSRYEQYF. The DNA of the CDR3 is TGTGCCAGCAGCCCGGCGGGGAGCCGCTACGAGCAGTACTTC.

This chain uses TRBV28 with TRBJ2-3; TRBD1 or TRBD2 may be the D gene (5 bases each). With 7 bases removed from V and 1 base from J, the gap between germline ends came to 12 bases. Germline V gene sequence: CDR1 MDHEN, CDR2 SYDVKM. This CDR3 has 14 amino acids. CDR3 DNA sequence: TGTGCCAGCAAGGGGAGCTGGGGCACAGATACGCAGTATTTT. It specifies CASKGSWGTDTQYF. The full variable domain, in which reference TRBV28 and TRBJ2-3 provide the parts outside the CDR3, is DVKVTQSSRYLVKRTGEKVFLECVQDMDHENMFWYRQDPGLGLRLIYFSYDVKMKEKGDIPEGYSVSREKKERFSLILESASTNQTSMYLCASKGSWGTDTQYFGPGTRLTVL.

This chain links TRBV4-1 with TRBJ2-7; D is uncertain. V was cut by 3 bases and J by 1 base, with 19 bases left in between. The CDR3 is made up of 17 amino acids. Germline V gene data show CDR1 as MGHRA and CDR2 as YSYEKL. The DNA of the CDR3 is TGCGCCAGCAGCCAGGCCGACAAAGGCATTCCTTCCTACGAGCAGTACTTC. Its translation is CASSQADKGIPSYEQYF.

The chain has TRBV9 and TRBJ2-1, with D unresolved. Germline V gene data show CDR1 as SGDLS and CDR2 as YYNGEE. Trimming shortened V by 0 bases and J by 5 bases, and 12 bases separated the two germline ends. This CDR3 has 15 residues. CDR3 amino acids: CASSVGLPINNEQFF. The CDR3 DNA follows: TGTGCCAGCAGCGTAGGTCTACCGATAAACAATGAGCAGTTCTTC.

V usage is TRBV5-4 and J usage is TRBJ2-7; TRBD1 is a possible D gene (5 bases). This CDR3 is 15 amino acids long. Per the germline V gene, CDR1 is SGHNT and CDR2 is YYREEE (reference sequence). V was trimmed by 0 bases and J by 3 bases, leaving 13 bases between them. The CDR3 DNA sequence: TGTGCCAGCAGCTTGGGGGTGACAGAATTCTACGAGCAGTACTTC. It translates to CASSLGVTEFYEQYF.

This clone appeared a few times. The CDR3 protein is CASSQDPAGASYEQYF. DNA for the CDR3: TGCGCCAGCAGCCAAGATCCAGCGGGGGCCTCCTACGAGCAGTACTTC. V and J are TRBV4-1 and TRBJ2-7, with TRBD2 matching 8 bases. In germline, CDR1 is MGHRA, CDR2 YSYEKL. V dropped 0 bases and J dropped 0; count of bases not matched to a gene: 4. The CDR3 contains 16 residues.

The J gene is TRBJ2-7, the V gene TRBV23-1; D may correspond to TRBD1 or TRBD2 (5 bases each). TRBV23-1 belongs to the ORF category, with a function that is uncertain. V was pared by 0 bases and J by 0 bases, with 12 bases between. The CDR3 loop spans 16 amino acids. CDR3 DNA sequence: TGCGCCAGCAGTCAATCACCGGGGCCTAGCTCCTACGAGCAGTACTTC. It translates to CASSQSPGPSSYEQYF.

V is TRBV7-3 and J is TRBJ2-5; 8 bases are a match to TRBD1. This CDR3 comprises 14 residues. CDR1 is SGHTA and CDR2 is FQGTGA in the germline V gene. Trimming took 5 bases from V and 4 from J; bases not matched to a gene: 6. The CDR3 spells CASSSGQGRETQYF. DNA for the CDR3: TGTGCCAGCAGCAGTGGACAGGGACGAGAGACCCAGTACTTC.

The chain recombines TRBV3-1 (or the pseudogene TRBV3-2) with TRBJ2-1; tentative D call: TRBD2 (5 bases). This CDR3 has 12 amino acids. CDR1 and CDR2 from the germline V gene are LGHDT and YNNKEL (reference sequence). V lost 1 base to trimming and J lost 9 bases, with 7 bases between them. The CDR3 coding sequence is TGTGCCAGCAGCCAAGTACGGGGTGAGCAGTTCTTC. It specifies CASSQVRGEQFF.

This chain connects TRBV18 to TRBJ2-7, with 7 bases that match TRBD2. The CDR3 totals 15 residues. The V gene end was trimmed by 3 bases and the J gene end by 0 bases; junction bases not matched to a gene: 5. The germline gives CDR1 KGHSH, CDR2 LQKENI. The CDR3 sequence: CASSPGGDVSYEQYF. In DNA, the CDR3 is TGTGCCAGCTCACCGGGGGGGGACGTCTCCTACGAGCAGTACTTC.